Listed here are 15 T cell receptor beta chains from one sample, sequenced in a study of shared clonotypes between healthy human individuals. TCRdb's table, derived via immunoSEQ multiplex PCR, lists solely in-frame clones and lacks some. The table records some 2.4 million clones, 93% of them present only once. Sequenced: naive CD4+ T cells from PBMCs. Indicated subset: CD45RA+ positively selected. These receptors all stem from a man between 18 and 29 years old in good health. Some clones in this sample may be carry-over from other donors' samples.

The rearrangement joins TRBV29-1 to TRBJ1-4; 9 nucleotides agree with TRBD1. The V gene end was trimmed by 5 bases and the J gene end by 8 bases; junction bases not matched to a gene: 9. This CDR3 spans 14 amino acids. Germline CDR1 and CDR2: SQVTM and ANQGSEA. The CDR3 reads CSVSYGTGYEKLFF. The CDR3 nucleotides are TGCAGCGTTTCATACGGGACAGGGTACGAAAAACTGTTTTTT.

The chain carries TRBV27 and TRBJ2-1; 12 bases are shared with TRBD2. The junction had 10 bases not matched to a gene; V was cut back by 3 bases and J by 7 bases. The length of the CDR3 is 17 residues. Germline V lookup: CDR1 MNHEY, CDR2 SMNVEV (reference sequence). CDR3 amino acids: CASSFSSGRAGRNEQFF. CDR3 in DNA: TGTGCCAGCAGTTTCTCTAGCGGGAGGGCCGGGAGAAATGAGCAGTTCTTC.

Of note for this clone: This sample includes further DNA sequences coding for the same CDR3. In DNA, the CDR3 is TGTGCCAGCAGTTTCGGACTAGCCTACGAGCAGTACTTC. Amino acid sequence: CASSFGLAYEQYF. The V gene is TRBV28, the J gene TRBJ2-7; 7 bases are a match to TRBD2. V lost 3 bases, J lost 2 bases, and 1 base stayed unmatched. Germline V gene lookup returns CDR1 MDHEN and CDR2 SYDVKM. The CDR3 has 13 amino acids.

The V call is TRBV7-2, the J call TRBJ1-4; unclear D gene. The CDR3 has 14 residues. Germline assignment: CDR1 SGHTA and CDR2 FQGNSA. The V end lost 1 base, the J end lost 10 bases, and 13 bases lay between the germline ends. This CDR3 reads CASSLVGDGGKLFF. The CDR3 region has the DNA TGTGCCAGCAGCTTAGTAGGAGACGGAGGAAAACTGTTTTTT.

The CDR3 bases are TGTGCCAGCAGCCCGGCGACTAGCGGGTCCTACGAGCAGTACTTC. Translation: CASSPATSGSYEQYF. This chain joins TRBV5-4 and TRBJ2-7, with 10 bases identical to TRBD2. This CDR3 contains 15 residues. Germline V CDR1 and CDR2: SGHNT, YYREEE (reference sequence). V lost 4 bases and J lost 1; bases outside the gene matches: 5.

Points on this clone: The same CDR3 also results from other DNA sequences found in this sample. The CDR3 protein is CASSLTYEQYF. The CDR3 coding sequence is TGTGCCAGCAGTTTGACCTACGAGCAGTACTTC. This chain uses TRBV2 with TRBJ2-7; D remains unclear. In germline, CDR1 is SNHLY, CDR2 FYNNEI. V was trimmed by 5 bases and J by 2 bases, leaving 4 bases between them. This CDR3 spans 11 amino acids.

The rearrangement joins TRBV7-2 to TRBJ2-3, with 9 bases fitting TRBD2. V lost 7 bases and J lost 8; bases outside the gene matches: 13. The germline gives CDR1 SGHTA, CDR2 FQGNSA. The CDR3 runs 15 residues. The CDR3 nucleotides read TGTGCCAGCACCCCTCCATCTAGCGGGATTGGTACGCAGTATTTT. Translating it yields CASTPPSSGIGTQYF.

The chain employs TRBV28 and TRBJ2-5; tentatively, D is TRBD2 (5 bases). Trimming removed 4 bases at V and 5 bases at J, with 14 bases between. The CDR3 runs 14 residues. In germline, CDR1 is MDHEN, CDR2 SYDVKM. The CDR3, as DNA: TGTGCCAGCAGTTGGGTGGATAGCGAGGAGACCCAGTACTTC. Its protein is CASSWVDSEETQYF.

Concerning this clone: The sample contains more than one DNA sequence encoding this CDR3. This chain links TRBV7-3 with TRBJ1-1; tentatively, D is TRBD1 (6 bases). The CDR3 extends over 15 amino acids. Germline V lookup: CDR1 SGHTA, CDR2 FQGTGA. Trimming pared 1 base from V and 1 base from J, leaving 10 bases between. Here the CDR3 DNA reads TGTGCCAGCAGCTTAATCGGGGGCCCGAACACTGAAGCTTTCTTT. Protein: CASSLIGGPNTEAFF. The whole variable domain, remainder taken from reference TRBV7-3 and TRBJ1-1, is GAGVSQTPSNKVTEKGKYVELRCDPISGHTALYWYRQSLGQGPEFLIYFQGTGAADDSGLPNDRFFAVRPEGSVSTLKIQRTERGDSAVYLCASSLIGGPNTEAFFGQGTRLTVV.

This rearrangement joins TRBV28 to TRBJ1-2, with D perhaps TRBD1 (5 bases). The length of the CDR3 is 15 residues. The ends were cut back, 7 bases at V and 4 bases at J, with 19 bases in the middle. Germline-derived CDR1 and CDR2 are MDHEN and SYDVKM. CDR3 sequence reads: CASKSGTGTFYGYTF. CDR3 bases: TGTGCCAGCAAATCAGGTACCGGGACCTTCTATGGCTACACCTTC.

The chain uses TRBV19 and TRBJ1-3; 8 positions agree with TRBD1. The trim removed 6 bases at V and 3 bases at J, leaving 7 bases unmatched. The CDR3 covers 15 residues. CDR1 and CDR2 from the germline V gene are LNHDA and SQIVND (reference sequence). The CDR3 region is CASSMDRARGNTIYF. CDR3 bases: TGTGCCAGTAGCATGGACAGGGCTCGTGGAAACACCATATATTTT.

J is TRBJ1-5 and V is TRBV6-1; 7 bases match TRBD1. The CDR3 consists of 14 residues. Germline V gene lookup returns CDR1 MNHNS and CDR2 SASEGT. Written as DNA, the CDR3 is TGTGCTTTACAGGGGCCTTATAGCAATCAGCCCCAGCATTTT. Translating it yields CALQGPYSNQPQHF.

V and J are TRBV10-1 and TRBJ2-1; no definite D call. V lost 10 bases and J lost 0, with 16 bases in between. Germline CDR1 WNHNN, CDR2 SYGVQD (reference sequence). The CDR3 totals 15 residues. CDR3: CATSPDTSSYNEQFF. CDR3 in DNA: TGCGCCACCTCCCCAGACACGAGCTCCTACAATGAGCAGTTCTTC.

This chain connects TRBV15 to TRBJ1-4; the D gene is possibly TRBD1 (5 bases). V lost 1 base to trimming and J lost 8 bases, with 11 bases between them. In germline, CDR1 is LNHNV, CDR2 YYDKDF (reference sequence). CDR3 length: 14 residues. The CDR3 protein is CATSRGDPREKLFF. The CDR3, as DNA: TGTGCCACCAGCAGAGGGGACCCGAGGGAAAAACTGTTTTTT.

The chain employs TRBV29-1 and TRBJ1-2; TRBD1 matches 9 bases. The CDR3 length is 16 residues. CDR1 SQVTM and CDR2 ANQGSEA come from the germline V gene. J lost 8 bases, V lost 0 bases, and 13 bases had no gene match. The CDR3 DNA follows: TGCAGCGTTGAAGATCTCGGTACAGGGGGCGGGCTAGGCTACACCTTC. Translation gives CSVEDLGTGGGLGYTF.